This T cell receptor (beta chain) was profiled in a study of blood T cell repertoires in COVID-19. Clones were sequenced by immunoSEQ multiplex PCR, and TCRdb holds only the in-frame ones, with some missing. The data contain hundreds of thousands of clones, roughly 89% of them singletons. Self-reported history from a screening survey and questionnaire set each donor's cohort. In Cohort 3, a recovered donor had either two negative PCRs, clearance, or symptom resolution. Losses at the gene ends were 4 bases for V and 2 bases for J; bases not matched to a gene: 10. The CDR3 has 17 amino acids. Germline loops: CDR1 LNHDA, CDR2 SQIVND (reference sequence).

The chain uses TRBV19 and TRBJ2-7, with 11 bases fitting TRBD2. Sequenced material: PBMCs or T cells enriched from blood (not recorded which). This TCR was sampled from a man in his 60s who had recovered from COVID-19. The CDR3 protein is CASSNAGGTSGTYEQYF. As DNA, the CDR3 is TGTGCCAGTAGTAATGCCGGGGGGACTAGCGGCACCTACGAGCAGTACTTC.